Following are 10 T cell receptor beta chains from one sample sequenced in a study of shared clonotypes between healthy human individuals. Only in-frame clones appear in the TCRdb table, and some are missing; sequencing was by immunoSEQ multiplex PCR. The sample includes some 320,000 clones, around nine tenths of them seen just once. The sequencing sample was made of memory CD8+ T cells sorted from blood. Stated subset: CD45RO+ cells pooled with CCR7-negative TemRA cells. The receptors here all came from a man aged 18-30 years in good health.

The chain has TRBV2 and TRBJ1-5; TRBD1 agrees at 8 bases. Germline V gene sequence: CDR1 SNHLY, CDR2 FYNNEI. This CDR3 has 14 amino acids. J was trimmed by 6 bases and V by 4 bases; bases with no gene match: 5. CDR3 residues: CASSGGQGSQPQHF. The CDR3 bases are TGTGCCAGCAGTGGTGGACAGGGCAGTCAGCCCCAGCATTTT.

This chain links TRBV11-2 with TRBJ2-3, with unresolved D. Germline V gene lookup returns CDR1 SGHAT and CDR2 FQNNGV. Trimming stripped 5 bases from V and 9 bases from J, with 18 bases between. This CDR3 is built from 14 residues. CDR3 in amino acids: CASSPLQRPTTQYF. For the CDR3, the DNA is TGTGCCAGCAGCCCGCTGCAGAGGCCAACAACGCAGTATTTT.

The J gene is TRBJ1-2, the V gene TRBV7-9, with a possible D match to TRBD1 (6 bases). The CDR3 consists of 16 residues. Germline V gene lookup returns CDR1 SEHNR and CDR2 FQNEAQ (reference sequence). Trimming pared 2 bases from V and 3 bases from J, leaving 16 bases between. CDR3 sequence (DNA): TGTGCCAGCAGCTTATTTTCACAGGGAGGCTACTATGGCTACACCTTC. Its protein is CASSLFSQGGYYGYTF.

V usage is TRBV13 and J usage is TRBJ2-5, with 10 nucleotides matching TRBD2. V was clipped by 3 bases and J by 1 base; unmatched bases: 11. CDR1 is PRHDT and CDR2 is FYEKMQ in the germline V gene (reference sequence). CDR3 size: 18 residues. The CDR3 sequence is CASSFMSGRGGPQETQYF. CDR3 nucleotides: TGTGCCAGCAGCTTTATGAGCGGGAGGGGGGGCCCCCAAGAGACCCAGTACTTC.

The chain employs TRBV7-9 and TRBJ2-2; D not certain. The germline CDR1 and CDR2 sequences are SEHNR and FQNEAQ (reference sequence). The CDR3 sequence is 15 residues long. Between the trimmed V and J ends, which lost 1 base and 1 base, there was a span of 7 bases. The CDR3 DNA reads TGTGCCAGCAGCTTAGTACCCCAGAACACCGGGGAGCTGTTTTTT. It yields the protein CASSLVPQNTGELFF.

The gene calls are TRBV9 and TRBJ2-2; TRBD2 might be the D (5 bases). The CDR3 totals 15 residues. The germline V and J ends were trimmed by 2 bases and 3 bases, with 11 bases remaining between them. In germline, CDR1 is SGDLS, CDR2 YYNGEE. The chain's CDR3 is CASSVGSAYTGELFF. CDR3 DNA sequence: TGTGCCAGCAGCGTTGGGAGCGCGTACACCGGGGAGCTGTTTTTT.

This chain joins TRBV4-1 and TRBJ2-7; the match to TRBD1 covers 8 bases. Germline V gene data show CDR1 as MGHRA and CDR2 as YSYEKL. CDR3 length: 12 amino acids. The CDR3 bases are TGCGCTTCACAGGGGGATTCCTACGAGCAGTACTTC. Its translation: CASQGDSYEQYF.

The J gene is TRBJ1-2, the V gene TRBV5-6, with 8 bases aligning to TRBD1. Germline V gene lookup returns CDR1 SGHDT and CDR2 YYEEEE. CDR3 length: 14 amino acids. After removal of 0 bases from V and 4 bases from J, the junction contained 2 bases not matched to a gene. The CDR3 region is CASSLAGQVYGYTF. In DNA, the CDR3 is TGTGCCAGCAGCTTGGCGGGACAGGTCTATGGCTACACCTTC.

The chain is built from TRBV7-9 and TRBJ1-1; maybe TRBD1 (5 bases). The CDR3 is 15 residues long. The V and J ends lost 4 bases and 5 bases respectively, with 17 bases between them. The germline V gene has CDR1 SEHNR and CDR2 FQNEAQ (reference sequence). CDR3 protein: CASSSSVGAGTEAFF. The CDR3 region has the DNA TGTGCCAGCAGCTCCTCAGTGGGCGCAGGGACTGAAGCTTTCTTT.

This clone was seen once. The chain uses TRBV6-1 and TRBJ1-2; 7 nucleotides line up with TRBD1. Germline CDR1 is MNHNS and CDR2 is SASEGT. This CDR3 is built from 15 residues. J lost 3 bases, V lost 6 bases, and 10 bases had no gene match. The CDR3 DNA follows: TGTGCCAGCAGCCCAGAACAGGGGATCGACTATGGCTACACCTTC. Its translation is CASSPEQGIDYGYTF.